The rows below give T cell receptor beta chains drawn from one sample of a study of graft-versus-host responses after intestinal transplantation. Clones were sequenced by immunoSEQ multiplex PCR, and TCRdb holds only the in-frame ones, with some missing. Of approximately 14,000 clones listed, more than 75% were seen once; the top ten hold about 6.3%. Sequencing was performed on bone marrow, taken less than 130 days after intestinal transplantation. The receptors were sampled from a human patient who received an intestinal transplant, so some T cells may come from the graft donor. Both conserved end residues are part of each CDR3. D genes are given only for firm matches. A clone size is listed for some rows: how often the clone was seen (once, few, many), or a class if it is expanded.

j_call d_call clone_size v_call cdr3_aa cdr3_nt
TRBJ2-5 . . TRBV7-9 CASSPPAGHQETQYF TGTGCCAGCAGCCCCCCCGCGGGCCACCAAGAGACCCAGTACTTC
TRBJ2-3 . . TRBV9 CASSVNLVTDTQYF TGTGCCAGCAGCGTAAATCTGGTCACAGATACGCAGTATTTT
TRBJ2-1 . . TRBV29-1 CSVDYSILPPNEQFF TGCAGCGTTGACTACTCTATTCTCCCCCCCAATGAGCAGTTCTTC
TRBJ1-1 . . TRBV7-9 CASSLEQGYEAFF TGTGCCAGCAGCTTAGAACAGGGATATGAAGCTTTCTTT
TRBJ1-1 TRBD1 . TRBV28 CASSLLPRTGDEAFF TGTGCCAGCAGTTTATTGCCCCGGACAGGGGATGAAGCTTTCTTT
TRBJ2-7 . . TRBV5-6 CASSLNSYEQYF TGTGCCAGCAGCTTGAACTCCTACGAGCAGTACTTC
TRBJ2-7 . . TRBV5-1 CASSTLQGSSYEQYF TGCGCCAGCAGCACCTTACAGGGAAGCTCCTACGAGCAGTACTTC
TRBJ2-6 . . TRBV5-3 CARSCGGEQSRANVLTF TGTGCCAGAAGTTGTGGAGGTGAACAAAGTCGGGCCAACGTCCTGACTTTC
TRBJ2-3 . . TRBV7-9 CASGRTMDTQYF TGTGCCAGCGGGAGGACCATGGATACGCAGTATTTT
TRBJ2-7 TRBD2 . TRBV6-1 CASSELGSGAYEQYF TGTGCCAGCAGTGAATTAGGTAGCGGGGCCTACGAGCAGTACTTC
TRBJ2-5 . . TRBV6-4 CASSEGGTGEETQYF TGTGCCAGCAGTGAGGGAGGAACAGGGGAAGAGACCCAGTACTTC
TRBJ2-7 . . TRBV21-1 CASSKSRTRSYEQYF TGTGCCAGCAGCAAATCCCGGACGCGCTCCTACGAGCAGTACTTC
TRBJ2-5 . . TRBV5-1 CASSLIGGQETQYF TGCGCCAGCAGCTTAATAGGGGGCCAAGAGACCCAGTACTTC
TRBJ1-4 TRBD1 once TRBV2 CASSNPGTGNEKLFF TGTGCCAGCAGTAACCCCGGGACAGGCAATGAAAAACTGTTTTTT
TRBJ2-1 . . TRBV5-8 CASRFSRERNEQFF TGTGCCAGCAGATTCTCGCGGGAAAGAAATGAGCAGTTCTTC
TRBJ2-7 TRBD2 . TRBV6-5 CASSLTGTSDYEQYF TGTGCCAGCAGCTTGACCGGGACTAGCGACTACGAGCAGTACTTC
TRBJ1-5 . . TRBV2 CASSEKAVSNQPQHF TGTGCCAGCAGTGAGAAAGCGGTGAGCAATCAGCCCCAGCATTTT
TRBJ2-1 . . TRBV13 CASSSGGEAVEQFF TGTGCCAGCAGCTCCGGCGGGGAGGCGGTTGAGCAGTTCTTC
TRBJ2-7 TRBD1 . TRBV15 CATSRGQEGIYEQYF TGTGCCACCAGCAGGGGACAGGAGGGGATCTACGAGCAGTACTTC
TRBJ2-3 . . TRBV6-4 CASSDLHGGTAYTDTQYF TGTGCCAGCAGTGACCTACATGGCGGGACGGCGTACACAGATACGCAGTATTTT
TRBJ1-2 . . TRBV9 CASRDSPGGYTF TGTGCCAGCAGAGACAGCCCTGGTGGCTACACCTTC
TRBJ1-2 . . TRBV28 CASSVRGLGYTF TGTGCCAGCAGTGTAAGGGGGTTGGGCTACACCTTC
TRBJ2-2 . . TRBV27 CASSPGAGVGELFF TGTGCCAGCAGCCCGGGGGCGGGTGTCGGGGAGCTGTTTTTT
TRBJ2-7 . once TRBV6-5 CASSYSSGIGPYEQYF TGTGCCAGCAGTTACTCGTCAGGGATTGGGCCCTACGAGCAGTACTTC
TRBJ1-3 . . TRBV6-5 CASSYSKQGSGNTIYF TGTGCCAGCAGTTACTCGAAACAGGGTTCTGGAAACACCATATATTTT
TRBJ2-5 . . TRBV11-2 CASSFGRGTQYF TGTGCCAGCAGCTTCGGGAGAGGGACCCAGTACTTC
TRBJ1-4 . . TRBV9 CASAEAGNEKLFF TGTGCCAGCGCCGAGGCGGGTAATGAAAAACTGTTTTTT
TRBJ2-5 . . TRBV29-1 CSVDGRTRAERETQYF TGCAGCGTTGATGGGAGAACGCGGGCCGAGAGAGAGACCCAGTACTTC
TRBJ2-6 . . TRBV9 CASSVGGRGANVLTF TGTGCCAGCAGCGTAGGTGGGAGAGGGGCCAACGTCCTGACTTTC
TRBJ2-7 TRBD2 . TRBV30 CAWSVGLASSYEQYF TGTGCCTGGAGTGTGGGACTAGCGAGCTCCTACGAGCAGTACTTC
TRBJ2-2 . . TRBV18 CASSPIGASNTGELFF TGTGCCAGCTCACCCATCGGGGCCTCGAACACCGGGGAGCTGTTTTTT
TRBJ2-2 . . TRBV6-1 CASSDGGYVAGELFF TGTGCCAGCAGTGACGGAGGATACGTCGCCGGGGAGCTGTTTTTT
TRBJ1-6 TRBD1 . TRBV18 CASSPTGAGPLHF TGTGCCAGCTCACCCACAGGGGCAGGACCCCTCCACTTT
TRBJ1-2 . . TRBV28 CASNSVVSHSYGYTF TGTGCCAGCAACAGCGTTGTGTCGCATTCCTATGGCTACACCTTC
TRBJ2-1 . . TRBV5-6 CASTGPDSQQFF TGTGCCAGCACCGGTCCGGACAGTCAGCAGTTCTTC
TRBJ2-1 . . TRBV28 CASSLSRYYNEQFF TGTGCCAGCAGCCTCTCGAGATACTACAATGAGCAGTTCTTC
TRBJ2-2 TRBD1 . TRBV7-9 CASSPRQGWTGELFF TGTGCCAGCAGCCCGAGACAGGGCTGGACCGGGGAGCTGTTTTTT
TRBJ1-5 . . TRBV11-3 CASSFGHNQPQHF TGTGCCAGCAGCTTTGGACACAATCAGCCCCAGCATTTT
TRBJ2-3 . . TRBV21-1 CASIKGTFTDTQYF TGTGCCAGCATCAAGGGGACTTTCACAGATACGCAGTATTTT
TRBJ1-1 . . TRBV28 CASSLYGGSQLTEAFF TGTGCCAGCAGTTTATACGGAGGCAGCCAACTAACTGAAGCTTTCTTT
TRBJ1-6 . . TRBV28 CASSLGGGGSPLHF TGTGCCAGCAGTTTAGGCGGGGGCGGATCACCCCTCCACTTT
TRBJ2-5 . . TRBV6-6 CAARGSEETQYF TGTGCCGCCAGGGGATCTGAAGAGACCCAGTACTTC
TRBJ2-7 . . TRBV7-2 CASRSGPPYEQYF TGTGCCAGCAGAAGCGGGCCCCCCTACGAGCAGTACTTC
TRBJ2-1 . . TRBV6-5 CASSHGGYEQFF TGTGCCAGCAGTCACGGCGGGTATGAGCAGTTCTTC
TRBJ1-1 . . TRBV28 CASSLLVGSVGPEAFF TGTGCCAGCAGCCTACTAGTTGGGAGTGTGGGGCCTGAAGCTTTCTTT
TRBJ2-7 . . TRBV5-1 CASSLEGGEQYF TGCGCCAGCAGCTTGGAAGGGGGCGAGCAGTACTTC
TRBJ1-3 TRBD1 . TRBV5-5 CASSFGRGLGNTIYF TGTGCCAGCAGCTTCGGTAGGGGGCTTGGAAACACCATATATTTT
TRBJ2-1 . . TRBV19 CASSISEYNEQFF TGTGCCAGTAGTATCTCGGAATACAATGAGCAGTTCTTC
TRBJ2-3 TRBD2 . TRBV6-1 CASSEGPSGTFSTDTQYF TGTGCCAGCAGTGAAGGGCCTAGCGGGACCTTTAGCACAGATACGCAGTATTTT
TRBJ2-5 TRBD2 . TRBV9 CASSAGTSGRGETQYF TGTGCCAGCAGCGCCGGGACTAGCGGGAGAGGGGAGACCCAGTACTTC
TRBJ1-1 . once TRBV5-6 CASSLPGRSPEAFF TGTGCCAGCAGCTTACCAGGACGGAGTCCTGAAGCTTTCTTT
TRBJ1-1 . . TRBV18 CASSPAGGTEAFF TGTGCCAGCTCACCGGCAGGAGGGACTGAAGCTTTCTTT
TRBJ2-1 TRBD2 . TRBV7-4 CASSHGLANEQFF TGTGCCAGCAGCCATGGACTAGCCAATGAGCAGTTCTTC
TRBJ1-1 . few TRBV19 CASSMIINTEAFF TGTGCCAGTAGTATGATAATAAACACTGAAGCTTTCTTT
TRBJ1-4 . . TRBV28 CASSLIRPPSNEKLFF TGTGCCAGCAGTTTAATTCGGCCGCCTTCCAATGAAAAACTGTTTTTT
TRBJ2-3 . . TRBV7-2 CASSRGTTDTQYF TGTGCCAGCAGCCGCGGGACCACAGATACGCAGTATTTT
TRBJ2-1 TRBD2 . TRBV5-1 CASSLGAGGPNEQFF TGCGCCAGCAGCTTGGGAGCGGGAGGGCCCAATGAGCAGTTCTTC